The 20 T cell receptor beta chains given below trace back to one sample, sequenced in a study of OX40 agonist ivuxolimab in advanced cancers. TCRdb keeps only in-frame clones here, not all; method: immunoSEQ multiplex PCR. The data hold around 80,000 clones, with around 87% observed a single time. The sequenced sample was CD4+ or CD8+ T cells sorted from blood, obtained in a trial of the OX40 agonist ivuxolimab. All receptors derive from an adult with an advanced solid tumor such as melanoma, head and neck, liver or kidney cancer.

There are a few counts of this clone. The rearrangement joins TRBV7-9 to TRBJ2-1, with 9 nucleotides matching TRBD1. The germline gives CDR1 SEHNR, CDR2 FQNEAQ (reference sequence). The J segment lost 4 bases and the V segment lost 5 bases, leaving 6 bases of the junction unmatched. The CDR3 spans 15 residues. The CDR3 protein is CASSPRGTGYNEQFF. Written as DNA, the CDR3 is TGTGCCAGCAGCCCACGTGGGACAGGGTACAATGAGCAGTTCTTC. Based on the CDR3 plus reference TRBV7-9 and TRBJ2-1, the full variable domain is DTGVSQNPRHKITKRGQNVTFRCDPISEHNRLYWYRQTLGQGPEFLTYFQNEAQLEKSRLLSDRFSAERPKGSFSTLEIQRTEQGDSAMYLCASSPRGTGYNEQFFGPGTRLTVL.

The CDR3 DNA follows: TGTGCCAGCCAAAAGAGGGTTGAGTGGGAAAAACTGTTTTTT. Its protein product is CASQKRVEWEKLFF. This rearrangement joins TRBV28 to TRBJ1-4; D is ambiguous. The V gene's germline CDR1 is MDHEN and CDR2 SYDVKM. Trimming left V 8 bases short and J 8 bases short, with 18 bases between. The CDR3 contains 14 residues.

This rearrangement joins TRBV19 to TRBJ1-5; 7 nucleotides align to TRBD1. Trimming at V came to 9 bases and at J to 5 bases, leaving 10 bases not matched to a gene. The CDR3 loop spans 14 amino acids. Germline V gene sequence: CDR1 LNHDA, CDR2 SQIVND (reference sequence). The CDR3 nucleotides are TGTGCCAGCACCCGAGGGGGCGCGGATCAGCCCCAGCATTTT. The encoded protein is CASTRGGADQPQHF.

The J gene is TRBJ2-7, the V gene TRBV7-2, with unresolved D. This CDR3 has 12 residues. V was trimmed by 6 bases and J by 4 bases, leaving 10 bases between them. Germline loops: CDR1 SGHTA, CDR2 FQGNSA. For the CDR3, the DNA is TGTGCCAGCAGTTTGATTAGATACGAGCAGTACTTC. It is translated as CASSLIRYEQYF.

V usage is TRBV6-4 and J usage is TRBJ2-3; D not certain. The length of the CDR3 is 14 residues. Trimming stripped 6 bases from V and 0 bases from J, with 10 bases between. The germline V gene has CDR1 MRHNA and CDR2 SNTAGT. CDR3 protein: CASSLSISTDTQYF. CDR3 coding DNA: TGTGCCAGCAGCTTAAGTATTAGCACAGATACGCAGTATTTT.

The chain combines TRBV10-3 with TRBJ2-1; the match to TRBD1 covers 10 bases. CDR1 ENHRY and CDR2 SYGVKD come from the germline V gene. V dropped 6 bases and J dropped 3; count of bases not matched to a gene: 2. This CDR3 is built from 14 residues. CDR3 coding DNA: TGTGCCATCAGCTGGACAGGGGGCTACAATGAGCAGTTCTTC. It encodes CAISWTGGYNEQFF.

This clone was picked up one time. The gene calls are TRBV7-8 and TRBJ1-1; 8 bases map to TRBD1. V lost 5 bases, J lost 10 bases, and 12 bases stayed unmatched. The CDR3 runs to 14 residues. Germline CDR1 is SGHVS and CDR2 is FQNEAQ. The CDR3 region has the DNA TGTGCCAGCAGCCTACTAAACAGGGGGGCGGTAGCTTTCTTT. Translated: CASSLLNRGAVAFF.

The chain combines TRBV9 with TRBJ2-7, with TRBD2 matching over 11 bases. The CDR3 extends over 16 amino acids. The V gene's germline CDR1 is SGDLS and CDR2 YYNGEE. The V segment lost 4 bases and the J segment 0 bases; nucleotides outside the gene matches: 6. The CDR3 DNA sequence: TGTGCCAGCAGCAACAATCTAGCGGGAGGCTCCTACGAGCAGTACTTC. Translating it yields CASSNNLAGGSYEQYF.

The chain is built from TRBV10-1 and TRBJ2-2; D is uncertain. From germline, CDR1 is WNHNN and CDR2 SYGVQD (reference sequence). V lost 2 bases, J lost 5 bases, and 6 bases lay in between. CDR3 length: 13 amino acids. CDR3 nucleotides: TGCGCCAGCAGTGAGGGATTGACCGGGGAGCTGTTTTTT. It is translated as CASSEGLTGELFF.

The chain links TRBV29-1 to TRBJ2-4; no clear D. V lost 6 bases and J lost 0, with 12 bases in between. CDR1 SQVTM and CDR2 ANQGSEA come from the germline V gene. The length of the CDR3 is 14 residues. The CDR3 sequence is CSVVTIIAKNIQYF. DNA of the CDR3: TGCAGCGTCGTGACAATAATAGCCAAAAACATTCAGTACTTC. The entire variable domain, with the rest obtained from reference TRBV29-1 and TRBJ2-4, is as follows: SAVISQKPSRDICQRGTSLTIQCQVDSQVTMMFWYRQQPGQSLTLIATANQGSEATYESGFVIDKFPISRPNLTFSTLTVSNMSPEDSSIYLCSVVTIIAKNIQYFGAGTRLSVL.

V gene TRBV28 combines with J gene TRBJ2-2; tentatively, D is TRBD2 (6 bases). This CDR3 comprises 16 residues. The germline CDR1 and CDR2 sequences are MDHEN and SYDVKM. V was shortened by 1 base and J by 6 bases, with 15 bases between the two germline ends. This CDR3 reads CASSLLRGAGPGELFF. DNA for the CDR3: TGTGCCAGCAGTTTATTGCGCGGGGCGGGCCCCGGGGAGCTGTTTTTT.

For the CDR3, the DNA is TGTGCCAGCAGTGAGTACAGGGGTGCAGATACGCAGTATTTT. It specifies CASSEYRGADTQYF. The chain couples TRBV6-1 to TRBJ2-3; 7 nucleotides align to TRBD1. Germline V gene sequence: CDR1 MNHNS, CDR2 SASEGT. The CDR3 contains 14 residues. V dropped 3 bases and J dropped 4; count of bases not matched to a gene: 4.

This clone appeared once. The chain employs TRBV2 and TRBJ2-7; a possible D gene is TRBD2 (5 bases). Germline V lookup: CDR1 SNHLY, CDR2 FYNNEI. Deletions cut 7 bases from V and 4 bases from J, with 11 bases between. The CDR3 runs to 12 residues. The CDR3 region is CASTEEGYEQYF. CDR3 DNA: TGTGCCAGCACCGAAGAGGGTTACGAGCAGTACTTC.

The chain joins TRBV28 to TRBJ2-2; D not resolved. Germline V gene lookup returns CDR1 MDHEN and CDR2 SYDVKM. The CDR3 length is 12 residues. Trimming stripped 8 bases from V and 6 bases from J, with 10 bases between. CDR3 in DNA: TGTGCCAGCTTAATTACCCCCGGGGAGCTGTTTTTT. Translation gives CASLITPGELFF.

The sample holds one count of this clone. In nucleotides, the CDR3 is TGTGCCAGCAGACTACTCGGACAGGGTAATCAGCCCCAGCATTTT. Its protein is CASRLLGQGNQPQHF. V and J are TRBV27 and TRBJ1-5, with TRBD1 matching over 8 bases. Germline-derived CDR1 and CDR2 are MNHEY and SMNVEV (reference sequence). CDR3 length: 15 amino acids. The J segment lost 4 bases and the V segment lost 6 bases, leaving 8 bases of the junction unmatched.

This rearrangement joins TRBV6-5 to TRBJ2-7; D may be TRBD1 (6 bases). CDR3 length equals 12 residues. V lost 5 bases to trimming and J lost 9 bases, with 14 bases between them. Per the germline V gene, CDR1 is MNHEY and CDR2 is SVGAGI. The CDR3 DNA sequence: TGTGCCAGCAGTGCGACAGGATTCGGGCAGTACGTC. Amino acids: CASSATGFGQYV.

The genes are TRBV25-1 and TRBJ2-4, with D possibly TRBD1 on 6 matching bases. The CDR3 runs to 14 residues. Trimming cost V 2 bases and J 8 bases, with 13 bases left between them. Germline V lookup: CDR1 MGHDK, CDR2 SYGVNS. CDR3 loop: CASSELRGSDIQYF. DNA of the CDR3: TGTGCCAGCAGTGAACTCAGGGGCAGCGACATTCAGTACTTC.

The rearrangement joins TRBV5-4 to TRBJ2-1; 8 nucleotides line up with TRBD2. The CDR3 has 17 amino acids. V was clipped by 1 base and J by 2 bases; unmatched bases: 8. Germline CDR1 is SGHNT and CDR2 is YYREEE (reference sequence). The CDR3 loop is CASSLKVGGGTYNEQFF. The CDR3, as DNA: TGTGCCAGCAGCTTGAAGGTCGGGGGGGGCACCTACAATGAGCAGTTCTTC. Based on the CDR3 plus reference TRBV5-4 and TRBJ2-1, the full variable domain is ETGVTQSPTHLIKTRGQQVTLRCSSQSGHNTVSWYQQALGQGPQFIFQYYREEENGRGNFPPRFSGLQFPNYSSELNVNALELDDSALYLCASSLKVGGGTYNEQFFGPGTRLTVL.

The rearrangement links TRBV7-3 to TRBJ2-3, with D possibly being TRBD1 (6 bases). From germline, CDR1 is SGHTA and CDR2 FQGTGA. V lost 2 bases, J lost 2 bases, and 11 bases lay in between. This CDR3 spans 15 amino acids. In nucleotides, the CDR3 is TGTGCCAGCAGCTTATCCGGACAGCTCACAGATACGCAGTATTTT. It is translated as CASSLSGQLTDTQYF.

V and J are TRBV18 and TRBJ2-5, with a tentative D call TRBD1 (6 bases). The CDR3 sequence is 17 residues long. Germline CDR1 KGHSH, CDR2 LQKENI. The V and J ends lost 3 bases and 5 bases respectively, with 22 bases between them. The CDR3 loop is CASSPRNKGVRVETQYF. CDR3 in DNA: TGTGCCAGCTCACCCAGAAACAAGGGGGTCCGAGTGGAGACCCAGTACTTC. Drawing the rest from reference TRBV18 and TRBJ2-5, the complete variable domain is NAGVMQNPRHLVRRRGQEARLRCSPMKGHSHVYWYRQLPEEGLKFMVYLQKENIIDESGMPKERFSAEFPKEGPSILRIQQVVRGDSAAYFCASSPRNKGVRVETQYFGPGTRLLVL.